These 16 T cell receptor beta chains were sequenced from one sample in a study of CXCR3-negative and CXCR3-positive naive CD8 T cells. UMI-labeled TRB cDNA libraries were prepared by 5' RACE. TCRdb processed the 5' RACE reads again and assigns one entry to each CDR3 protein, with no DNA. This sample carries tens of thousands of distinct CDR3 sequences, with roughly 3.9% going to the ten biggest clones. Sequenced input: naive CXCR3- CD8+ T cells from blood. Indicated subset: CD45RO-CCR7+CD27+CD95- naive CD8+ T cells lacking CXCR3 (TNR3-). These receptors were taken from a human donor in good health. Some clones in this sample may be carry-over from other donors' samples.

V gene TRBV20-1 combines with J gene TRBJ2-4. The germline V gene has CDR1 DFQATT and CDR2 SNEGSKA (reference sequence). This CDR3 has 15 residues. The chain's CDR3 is CSARSVAQAKNIQYF.

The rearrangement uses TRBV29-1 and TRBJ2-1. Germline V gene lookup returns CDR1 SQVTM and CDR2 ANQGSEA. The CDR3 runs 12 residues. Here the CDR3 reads CSVEVSRNEQFF.

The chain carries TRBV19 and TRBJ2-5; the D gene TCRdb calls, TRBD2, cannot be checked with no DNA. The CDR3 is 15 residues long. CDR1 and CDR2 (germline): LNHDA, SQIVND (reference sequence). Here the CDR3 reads CASSPGTSAQETQYF. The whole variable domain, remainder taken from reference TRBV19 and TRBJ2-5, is DGGITQSPKYLFRKEGQNVTLSCEQNLNHDAMYWYRQDPGQGLRLIYYSQIVNDFQKGDIAEGYSVSREKKESFPLTVTSAQKNPTAFYLCASSPGTSAQETQYFGPGTRLLVL.

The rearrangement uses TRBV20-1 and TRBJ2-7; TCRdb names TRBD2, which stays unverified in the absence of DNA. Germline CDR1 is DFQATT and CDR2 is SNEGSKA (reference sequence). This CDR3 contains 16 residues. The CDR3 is CSARKDSVPVSYEQYF.

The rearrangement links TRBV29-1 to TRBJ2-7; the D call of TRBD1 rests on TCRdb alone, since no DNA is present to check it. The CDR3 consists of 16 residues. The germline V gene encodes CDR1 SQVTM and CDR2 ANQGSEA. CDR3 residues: CSVGTLVSGRPHEQYF.

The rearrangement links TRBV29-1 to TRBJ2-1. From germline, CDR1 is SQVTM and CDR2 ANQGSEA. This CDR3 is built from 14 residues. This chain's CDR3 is CSVEPESSYNEQFF.

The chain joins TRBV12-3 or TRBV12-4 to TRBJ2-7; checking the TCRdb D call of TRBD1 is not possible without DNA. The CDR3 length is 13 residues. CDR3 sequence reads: CASSFPGKYEQYF.

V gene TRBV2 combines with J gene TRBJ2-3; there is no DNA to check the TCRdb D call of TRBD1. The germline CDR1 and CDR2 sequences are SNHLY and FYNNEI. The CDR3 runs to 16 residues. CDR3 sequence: CASSEDRGRSVDTQYF.

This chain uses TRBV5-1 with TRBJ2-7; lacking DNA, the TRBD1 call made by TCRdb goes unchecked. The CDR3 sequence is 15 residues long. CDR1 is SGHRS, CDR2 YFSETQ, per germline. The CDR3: CASSFSGTGDYEQYF.

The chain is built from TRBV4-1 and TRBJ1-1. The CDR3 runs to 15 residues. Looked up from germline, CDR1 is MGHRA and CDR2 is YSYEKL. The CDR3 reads CASSQGGWANTEAFF.

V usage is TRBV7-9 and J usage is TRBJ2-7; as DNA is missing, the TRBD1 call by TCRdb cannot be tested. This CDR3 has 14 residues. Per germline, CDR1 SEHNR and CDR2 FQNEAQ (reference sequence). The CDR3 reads CASSSPGTAYEQYF.

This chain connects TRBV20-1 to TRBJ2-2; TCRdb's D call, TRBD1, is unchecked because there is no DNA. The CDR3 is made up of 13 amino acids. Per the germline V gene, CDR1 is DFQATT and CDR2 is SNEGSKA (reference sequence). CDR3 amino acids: CSATTRFAGELFF.

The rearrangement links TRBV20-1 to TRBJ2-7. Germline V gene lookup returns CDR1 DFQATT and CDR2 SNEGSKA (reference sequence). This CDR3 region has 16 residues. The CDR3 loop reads CSARDPVRPSSYEQYF.

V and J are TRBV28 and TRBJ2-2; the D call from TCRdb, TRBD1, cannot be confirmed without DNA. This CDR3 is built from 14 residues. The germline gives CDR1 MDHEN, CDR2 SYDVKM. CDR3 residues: CASSVRDIPGELFF.

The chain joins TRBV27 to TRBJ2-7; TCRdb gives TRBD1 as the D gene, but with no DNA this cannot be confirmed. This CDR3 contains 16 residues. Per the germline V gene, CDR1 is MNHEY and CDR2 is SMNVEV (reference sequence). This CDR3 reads CASSSLGRGSLYEQYF.

The CDR3 loop is CSARGTSGGGYEQYF. The chain carries TRBV20-1 and TRBJ2-7; with no DNA, the TCRdb D assignment of TRBD2 cannot be verified. CDR1 is DFQATT, CDR2 SNEGSKA, per germline (reference sequence). The CDR3 consists of 15 residues.